This TCR beta chain is from a study of Ad26.COV2.S vaccination and SARS-CoV-2 variants. TCRdb's copy holds only in-frame clones and misses some; the assay was immunoSEQ multiplex PCR. The sample lists 350,000 to 450,000 clones; about 90% were seen once. From germline, CDR1 is SGHRS and CDR2 YFSETQ. The CDR3 loop spans 17 amino acids. V lost 0 bases, J lost 1 base, and 8 bases stayed unmatched. Treatment indicated: around 19 received Ad26.COV2.S at low or high dose, single or two shots; about 5 received placebo; per-sample allocation not given. Sample collection was performed on day 63 after the first vaccine or placebo injection.

The starting material was peripheral blood, obtained in a trial of Ad26.COV2.S vaccine versus placebo. This sequence joins TRBV5-1 and TRBJ2-5; 8 nucleotides match TRBD2. The clonotype comes from a person between 18 and 60 years old who received the Ad26.COV2.S COVID-19 vaccine or a placebo. DNA for the CDR3: TGCGCCAGCAGCTTGGCCGGAGCGGGGGCCCTCCAAGAGACCCAGTACTTC. Amino acid sequence: CASSLAGAGALQETQYF.